What follows are 22 T cell receptor beta chains derived from one specimen sequenced in a study of cytomegalovirus exposure and HLA in healthy donors. Amplification used 60 Vbeta primers and 13 Jbeta primers. The method was immunoSEQ multiplex PCR; TCRdb's version includes in-frame clones alone and lacks a portion of them. The sample consists of around 150,000 clones, over 70% of them appearing once. Sequencing was performed on PBMCs. The receptors were sampled from a male donor in good health and CMV-seronegative.

The chain carries TRBV5-1 and TRBJ2-5; 15 bases match TRBD2. CDR3 size: 18 residues. Germline assignment: CDR1 SGHRS and CDR2 YFSETQ. V shed 2 bases, J shed 4 bases, and the junction held 9 bases outside the gene matches. Here the CDR3 reads CASSLSGLAGGALETQYF. The DNA for the CDR3 is TGCGCCAGCAGCTTATCCGGACTAGCGGGGGGGGCCCTAGAGACCCAGTACTTC.

The J gene is TRBJ2-4, the V gene TRBV27, with TRBD2 matching 8 bases. V gave up 4 bases and J gave up 1 base; unmatched junction bases: 9. Germline V lookup: CDR1 MNHEY, CDR2 SMNVEV (reference sequence). The CDR3 length is 17 residues. This CDR3 reads CASSSLSGVFAKNIQYF. CDR3 sequence (DNA): TGTGCCAGCAGTTCACTTAGCGGGGTGTTTGCCAAAAACATTCAGTACTTC.

This clone appeared a few times. The rearrangement links TRBV27 to TRBJ1-1; D is perhaps TRBD1 (6 bases). The CDR3 spans 15 residues. V lost 5 bases and J lost 3, with 16 bases in between. CDR1 is MNHEY, CDR2 SMNVEV, per germline (reference sequence). The CDR3 DNA reads TGTGCCAGCAGTCAAAGACAGGTTGAGGACACTGAAGCTTTCTTT. This translates into CASSQRQVEDTEAFF.

The V call is TRBV7-8, the J call TRBJ2-3; 13 bases align to TRBD2. J gave up 6 bases and V 7 bases, and 7 bases lay outside the gene matches. Germline values: CDR1 SGHVS, CDR2 FQNEAQ. CDR3 size: 15 residues. This CDR3 is CASTKLAGGLDTQYF. The DNA of the CDR3 is TGTGCCAGCACCAAACTAGCGGGGGGGCTGGATACGCAGTATTTT.

The V and J genes are TRBV5-1 and TRBJ1-1; perhaps TRBD1 as D (5 bases). The CDR3 sequence is 17 residues long. The germline CDR1 and CDR2 sequences are SGHRS and YFSETQ. Trimming left V 1 base short and J 1 base short, with 17 bases between. The CDR3 DNA follows: TGCGCCAGCAGCTTGTTAGGGGCAGAAGGCAGGAACACTGAAGCTTTCTTT. Translated, it gives CASSLLGAEGRNTEAFF.

This clone was seen only a few times. The chain carries TRBV5-8 and TRBJ1-2, with D perhaps TRBD1 (5 bases). Germline lookup yields CDR1 SGHTS and CDR2 YDEGEE. CDR3 length equals 15 residues. V dropped 0 bases and J dropped 2 bases, with 11 bases sitting between them. CDR3 bases: TGTGCCAGCAGCTTGGTGGCAGGGAGGAACTATGGCTACACCTTC. Its protein product is CASSLVAGRNYGYTF.

CDR3 nucleotide sequence: TGCAGCGTTGAGAAGGGGGAACACTATGGCTACACCTTC. Its protein is CSVEKGEHYGYTF. The chain recombines TRBV29-1 with TRBJ1-2, with D possibly TRBD1 on 6 matching bases. Germline V CDR1 and CDR2: SQVTM, ANQGSEA. The CDR3 runs 13 residues. V was cut by 3 bases and J by 3 bases, with 11 bases left in between.

A remark on this clone: Other DNA variants within this sample encode the same CDR3. This chain connects TRBV9 to TRBJ1-3, with D uncertain. Germline loops: CDR1 SGDLS, CDR2 YYNGEE. Trimming removed 2 bases at V and 0 bases at J, with 6 bases between. The CDR3 contains 14 residues. The CDR3 sequence is CASSVGSSGNTIYF. The CDR3 DNA sequence: TGTGCCAGCAGCGTCGGGAGCTCTGGAAACACCATATATTTT.

The chain employs TRBV18 and TRBJ1-4; D possibly corresponds to TRBD1 (5 bases). V lost 2 bases and J lost 3, with 13 bases in between. CDR1 and CDR2 from the germline V gene are KGHSH and LQKENI. This CDR3 is 16 amino acids long. CDR3 in DNA: TGTGCCAGCTCACCATCGGGGGGGTCTGCTAATGAAAAACTGTTTTTT. This gives the protein CASSPSGGSANEKLFF.

The chain carries TRBV5-1 and TRBJ2-2; a possible D gene is TRBD1 (5 bases). Trimming removed 2 bases from V and 4 bases from J, with 12 bases in between. This CDR3 has 15 residues. Looked up from germline, CDR1 is SGHRS and CDR2 is YFSETQ. CDR3 protein: CASSFTGRGTGELFF. The CDR3 bases are TGCGCCAGCAGCTTCACAGGTCGTGGCACCGGGGAGCTGTTTTTT.

V gene TRBV29-1 combines with J gene TRBJ1-4; the match to TRBD1 covers 8 bases. Germline assignment: CDR1 SQVTM and CDR2 ANQGSEA. The CDR3 totals 13 residues. Trimming took 7 bases from V and 8 from J; bases not matched to a gene: 9. CDR3 coding DNA: TGCAGCGCTGAGACAGGGGTGGAGGAAAAACTGTTTTTT. It codes for CSAETGVEEKLFF.

The chain employs TRBV4-1 and TRBJ2-1; D is uncertain. V dropped 0 bases and J dropped 0 bases, with 9 bases sitting between them. This CDR3 region has 16 residues. Germline lookup yields CDR1 MGHRA and CDR2 YSYEKL. The CDR3 DNA reads TGCGCCAGCAGCCAAGATTCACGGAGCTCCTACAATGAGCAGTTCTTC. This codes for CASSQDSRSSYNEQFF.

The chain couples TRBV6-5 to TRBJ1-1; the D is unclear. The V gene lost 6 bases and the J gene lost 0 bases, with 8 bases spanning the gap. In germline, CDR1 is MNHEY, CDR2 SVGAGI. The CDR3 spans 13 residues. The CDR3 is CASRPGMNTEAFF. The CDR3 DNA is TGTGCCAGCAGGCCCGGTATGAACACTGAAGCTTTCTTT.

The V and J genes are TRBV27 and TRBJ2-2; perhaps TRBD1 as D (6 bases). The CDR3 totals 17 residues. The V gene's germline CDR1 is MNHEY and CDR2 SMNVEV (reference sequence). The V gene lost 4 bases and the J gene lost 5 bases, with 20 bases spanning the gap. The CDR3 nucleotides read TGTGCCAGCAGTTCACGTCGGGACATCGGAGGAACCGGGGAGCTGTTTTTT. Its translation is CASSSRRDIGGTGELFF.

This clone was seen only a few times. This chain joins TRBV6-5 and TRBJ1-2; TRBD1 agrees at 11 bases. V dropped 5 bases and J dropped 4; count of bases not matched to a gene: 3. Germline lookup yields CDR1 MNHEY and CDR2 SVGAGI. The length of the CDR3 is 14 residues. CDR3 in DNA: TGTGCCAGCAGTGGACAGGGGGCGGCCTATGGCTACACCTTC. This codes for CASSGQGAAYGYTF.

About this clone itself: Germline and junction disagree at one end, which may indicate a read error. The same CDR3 arises from other DNA sequences in this sample as well. DNA for the CDR3: TGTGCTAGTAGTAATTCGAGGCGGGAGACCCAGTACTTC. Protein sequence: CASSNSRRETQYF. V is TRBV19 and J is TRBJ2-5; D call uncertain. Germline V lookup: CDR1 LNHDA, CDR2 SQIVND (reference sequence). There are 13 residues in the CDR3.

This clone was observed a single time. The rearrangement joins TRBV11-2 to TRBJ2-3, with D hard to call. Germline CDR1 reads SGHAT; CDR2 reads FQNNGV. The CDR3 contains 14 residues. V was pared by 6 bases and J by 3 bases, with 13 bases between. CDR3 DNA: TGTGCCAGCAGTCTCGGTCGGTTGACAGATACGCAGTATTTT. It encodes CASSLGRLTDTQYF.

This clone was seen only once. The chain joins TRBV7-2 to TRBJ1-2; a weak D match, TRBD1 (5 bases). Germline lookup yields CDR1 SGHTA and CDR2 FQGNSA. The ends were cut back, 4 bases at V and 7 bases at J, with 13 bases in the middle. The CDR3 runs to 13 residues. CDR3 amino acids: CASSYLREVGYTF. CDR3 nucleotide sequence: TGTGCCAGCAGCTATCTCAGGGAAGTTGGCTACACCTTC. The full variable domain, rest sourced from reference TRBV7-2 and TRBJ1-2, is GAGVSQSPSNKVTEKGKDVELRCDPISGHTALYWYRQSLGQGLEFLIYFQGNSAPDKSGLPSDRFSAERTGGSVSTLTIQRTQQEDSAVYLCASSYLREVGYTFGSGTRLTVV.

V usage is TRBV30 and J usage is TRBJ2-7, with TRBD2 matching 7 bases. CDR3 length: 11 amino acids. Germline CDR1 reads GTSNPN; CDR2 reads SVGIG (reference sequence). V lost 8 bases, J lost 7 bases, and 8 bases stayed unmatched. In DNA, the CDR3 is TGTGCCGTCTCTTGGGGGGGGGAGCAGTACTTC. The encoded protein is CAVSWGGEQYF.

V is TRBV7-3 and J is TRBJ2-5, with a tentative D call TRBD2 (6 bases). The CDR3 has 15 amino acids. Trimming stripped 2 bases from V and 3 bases from J, with 13 bases between. From germline, CDR1 is SGHTA and CDR2 FQGTGA. CDR3 in amino acids: CASSLGLPGEETQYF. DNA of the CDR3: TGTGCCAGCAGCTTAGGACTCCCGGGGGAAGAGACCCAGTACTTC.

The rearrangement links TRBV7-2 to TRBJ2-3; a possible D gene is TRBD1 (6 bases). The CDR3 is 14 amino acids. Trimming stripped 3 bases from V and 2 bases from J, with 9 bases between. The germline CDR1 and CDR2 sequences are SGHTA and FQGNSA. The CDR3 DNA sequence: TGTGCCAGCAGCTTGGACAGATACACAGATACGCAGTATTTT. Translated: CASSLDRYTDTQYF.

The J gene is TRBJ1-2, the V gene TRBV7-3; D is perhaps TRBD1 (6 bases). Trimming took off 4 bases at V and 1 base at J, with 13 bases between the two ends. CDR3 length: 15 amino acids. CDR1 SGHTA and CDR2 FQGTGA come from the germline V gene. The CDR3 DNA reads TGTGCCAGCAGCTCAACCCTGACAGGTAACTATGGCTACACCTTC. Translation gives CASSSTLTGNYGYTF. Using reference TRBV7-3 and TRBJ1-2 for the parts outside the CDR3, the full variable domain is GAGVSQTPSNKVTEKGKYVELRCDPISGHTALYWYRQSLGQGPEFLIYFQGTGAADDSGLPNDRFFAVRPEGSVSTLKIQRTERGDSAVYLCASSSTLTGNYGYTFGSGTRLTVV.